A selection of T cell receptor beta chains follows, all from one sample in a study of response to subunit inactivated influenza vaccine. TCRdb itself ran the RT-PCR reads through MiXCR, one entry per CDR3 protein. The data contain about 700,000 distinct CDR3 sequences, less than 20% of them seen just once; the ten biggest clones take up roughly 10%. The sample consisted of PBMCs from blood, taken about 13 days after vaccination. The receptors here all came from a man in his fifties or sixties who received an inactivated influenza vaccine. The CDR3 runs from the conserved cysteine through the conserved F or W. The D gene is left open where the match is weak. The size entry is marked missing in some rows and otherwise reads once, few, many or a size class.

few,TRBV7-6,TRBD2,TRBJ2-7,TGTGCCAGCAGCTTAGCGACAGCGGGGAGCTCCTACGAGCAGTACTTC,CASSLATAGSSYEQYF
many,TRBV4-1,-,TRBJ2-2,TGCGCCAGCAGCCAGGATAGCGGATTCACCGGGGAGCTGTTTTTT,CASSQDSGFTGELFF
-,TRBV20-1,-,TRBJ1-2,TGCAGTGCTAGAGGGGTAGGAACGAACTATGGCTACACCTTC,CSARGVGTNYGYTF
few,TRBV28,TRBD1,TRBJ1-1,TGTGCCAGCTCCCTCGGACAGGGTAGGTACACTGAAGCTTTCTTT,CASSLGQGRYTEAFF
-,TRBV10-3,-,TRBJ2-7,TGTGCCATCAGTGAGTTGGCAGGGGTTAACTACGAGCAGTACTTC,CAISELAGVNYEQYF
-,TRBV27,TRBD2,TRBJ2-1,TGTGCCAGCAGTTTCACGGGACTAGTCTACAATGAGCAGTTCTTC,CASSFTGLVYNEQFF
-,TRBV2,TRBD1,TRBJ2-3,TGTGCCAGCACCCTAGGGACAGGGGGAACAGATACGCAGTATTTT,CASTLGTGGTDTQYF
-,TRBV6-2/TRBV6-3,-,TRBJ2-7,TGTGCCAGCACAAGGACCCCCCTATCCTACGAGCAGTACTTC,CASTRTPLSYEQYF
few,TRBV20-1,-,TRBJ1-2,TGCAGTGCGGTGGTAGAAGGGTATAATGGCTACACCTTC,CSAVVEGYNGYTF
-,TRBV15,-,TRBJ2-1,TGTGCCACCAGCGGCAGGCCCGCCGACAATGAGCAGTTCTTC,CATSGRPADNEQFF
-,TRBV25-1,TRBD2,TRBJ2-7,TGTGCCAGCAGTGAATTTGCGGGAGTATCCCACGAGCAGTACTTC,CASSEFAGVSHEQYF
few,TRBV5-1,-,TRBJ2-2,TGCGCCAGCAGCTTTTCCACGTACACCGGGGAGCTGTTTTTT,CASSFSTYTGELFF
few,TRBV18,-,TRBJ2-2,TGTGCCAGCTCACCAGTACAAGGGCTTTCGACCGGGGAGCTGTTTTTT,CASSPVQGLSTGELFF
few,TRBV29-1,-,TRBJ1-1,TGCAGCGGATTGAAGATTACTTCTGGGTATACTGAAGCTTTCTTT,CSGLKITSGYTEAFF
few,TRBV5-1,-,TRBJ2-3,TGCGCCAGCAGCTTTCACAGACGGGGAGATACGCAGTATTTT,CASSFHRRGDTQYF
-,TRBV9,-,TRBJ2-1,TGTGCCAGCAGCGTAGAAGGGGGTCCCTGGTTCGATGAGCAGTTCTTC,CASSVEGGPWFDEQFF
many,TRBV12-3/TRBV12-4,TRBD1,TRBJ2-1,TGTGCCAGCAGTTGGACAGGGAGTGAGCAGTTCTTC,CASSWTGSEQFF
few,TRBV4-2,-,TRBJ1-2,TGTGCCAGCAGCCCCGAGGGTCTTGATGGCTACACCTTC,CASSPEGLDGYTF
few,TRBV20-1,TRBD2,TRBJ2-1,TGCAGTGCTAGAGGGCTAGCGGGTATCAATGAGCAGTTCTTC,CSARGLAGINEQFF
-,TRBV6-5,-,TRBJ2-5,TGTGCCAGCAGTTCCAGGTACTCCCAAGAGACCCAGTACTTC,CASSSRYSQETQYF
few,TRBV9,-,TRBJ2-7,TGTGCCAGCAGCGAGACGGCTCATAGCTCCTACGAGCAGTACTTC,CASSETAHSSYEQYF
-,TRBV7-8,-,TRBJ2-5,TGTGCCACCGGCCGGGGTTGGGAGACCCAGTACTTC,CATGRGWETQYF
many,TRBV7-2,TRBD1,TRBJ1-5,TGTGCCAGCAGACAGGACAGGTCCGGAAATCAGCCCCAGCATTTT,CASRQDRSGNQPQHF
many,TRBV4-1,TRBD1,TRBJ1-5,TGCGCCAGCAGCCACCAACAGGGGATTCAGCCCCAGCATTTT,CASSHQQGIQPQHF
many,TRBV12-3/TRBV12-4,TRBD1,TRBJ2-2,TGTGCCAGCAGCCGGGACAGTTGGACCGGGGAGCTGTTTTTT,CASSRDSWTGELFF
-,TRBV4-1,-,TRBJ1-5,TGCGCCAGCAGCCAAGATTGGAGGGGTCAGCCCCAGCATTTT,CASSQDWRGQPQHF
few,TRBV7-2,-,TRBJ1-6,TGTGCCAGCAGCCAGGGGTGGAGGAATTCACCCCTCCACTTT,CASSQGWRNSPLHF
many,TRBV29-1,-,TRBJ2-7,TGCAGCGTTGAAGATCATAGCGGAACCTACGAGCAGTACTTC,CSVEDHSGTYEQYF
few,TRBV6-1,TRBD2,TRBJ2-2,TGTGCCAGCAGGGGCTGGCTGGGACTAGCGGGAGGGCACACCGGGGAGCTGTTTTTT,CASRGWLGLAGGHTGELFF
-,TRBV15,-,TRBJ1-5,TGTGCCACCAGCAGAGGAGCCGTTGTCAATCAGCCCCAGCATTTT,CATSRGAVVNQPQHF
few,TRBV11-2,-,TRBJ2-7,TGTGCCAGCAGCTTAGGGGGGGCCGACTACGAGCAGTACTTC,CASSLGGADYEQYF
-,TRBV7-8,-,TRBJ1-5,TGTGCCAGCAGCTTAGCGCTCAGCATTCGGGGTCAGCCCCAGCATTTT,CASSLALSIRGQPQHF
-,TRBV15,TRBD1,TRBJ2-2,TGTGCCACCAGCAAACTTGACAGGGTAAACACCGGGGAGCTGTTTTTT,CATSKLDRVNTGELFF
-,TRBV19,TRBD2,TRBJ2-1,TGTGCCAGTAGTATCGATCGGGGGGCCTACAATGAGCAGTTCTTC,CASSIDRGAYNEQFF
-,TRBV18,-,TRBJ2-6,TGTGCCAGCTCACCGGAGGAGGGCCCCTCTGGGGCCAACGTCCTGACTTTC,CASSPEEGPSGANVLTF
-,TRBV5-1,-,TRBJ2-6,TGCGCCAGCAGCTTGGACCCTTTCCCCTCTGGGGCCAACGTCCTGACTTTC,CASSLDPFPSGANVLTF
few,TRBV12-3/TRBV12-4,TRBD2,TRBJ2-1,TGTGCCAGCAGTGGCCTAGCGGGGGTATACAATGAGCAGTTCTTC,CASSGLAGVYNEQFF
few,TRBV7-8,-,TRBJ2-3,TGTGCCACCCGGACGACAGATACGCAGTATTTT,CATRTTDTQYF
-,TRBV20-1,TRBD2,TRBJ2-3,TGCAGTGCTAGTCCTCTGGATAGCGGGGGATCAGATACGCAGTATTTT,CSASPLDSGGSDTQYF
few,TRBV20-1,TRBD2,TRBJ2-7,TGCAGTGCAAGGACTAGCGGGAACCCCTACGAGCAGTACTTC,CSARTSGNPYEQYF
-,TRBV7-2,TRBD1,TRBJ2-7,TGTGCCAGCAGCTTAGTTGGGACAGGGTTTAACGAGCAGTACTTC,CASSLVGTGFNEQYF
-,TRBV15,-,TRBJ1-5,TGTGCCACCAGCAGAGAAAGGGATAGCAATCAGCCCCAGCATTTT,CATSRERDSNQPQHF
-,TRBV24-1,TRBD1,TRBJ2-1,TGTGCCACCAGTGATTTCCGGGACAGGGGCTACAATGAGCAGTTCTTC,CATSDFRDRGYNEQFF
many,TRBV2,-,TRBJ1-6,TGTGCCAGCGGAAGGTTGGAGAATTCACCCCTCCACTTT,CASGRLENSPLHF
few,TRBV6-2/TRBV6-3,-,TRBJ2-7,TGTGCCAGCAGTGTCGGACCGACCTTCTACGAGCAGTACTTC,CASSVGPTFYEQYF
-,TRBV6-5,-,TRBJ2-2,TGTGCCAGCAGTTACGTAGCGGGGGAGCTGTTTTTT,CASSYVAGELFF
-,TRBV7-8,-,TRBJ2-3,TGTGCCAGCAGCTTACAAGGTTATACGCAGTATTTT,CASSLQGYTQYF
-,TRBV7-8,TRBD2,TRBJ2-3,TGTGCCAGCAGCTTAGGGACTAGCGGGGGGACCCTACCTAGCACAGATACGCAGTATTTT,CASSLGTSGGTLPSTDTQYF
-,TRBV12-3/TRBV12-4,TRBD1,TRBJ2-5,TGTGCCAGCACCAGGGACAGCCAAGAGACCCAGTACTTC,CASTRDSQETQYF
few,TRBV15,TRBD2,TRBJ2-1,TGTGCCACCAAGACGCCGGGAGGCTACAATGAGCAGTTCTTC,CATKTPGGYNEQFF
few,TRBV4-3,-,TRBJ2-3,TGCGCCAGCAGCCAAGTGGGCTTCTCGGCAGATACGCAGTATTTT,CASSQVGFSADTQYF